These 22 T cell receptor beta chains came from one sample sequenced in a study of CD8 T cells in Susac syndrome. cDNA came from 0.5 to 1 ug RNA primed by random hexamers. TCRdb reanalysed the immunoSEQ multiplex PCR reads using MiXCR and keeps one entry per CDR3 protein. The sample holds tens of thousands of distinct CDR3 sequences, 93% seen once. The sequenced sample was CD4+ T cells from PBMCs. Receptors were obtained from a human donor with Susac syndrome.

The J gene is TRBJ2-1, the V gene TRBV14; perhaps D is TRBD1 or TRBD2 (5 bases each). The CDR3 totals 14 residues. V lost 4 bases to trimming and J lost 4 bases, with 11 bases between them. The germline CDR1 and CDR2 sequences are SGHDN and FVKESK. CDR3 in amino acids: CASSPGANYNEQFF. DNA of the CDR3: TGTGCCAGCAGCCCCGGGGCAAATTACAATGAGCAGTTCTTC.

V usage is TRBV30 and J usage is TRBJ2-1, with D unresolved. The CDR3 has 14 amino acids. Germline CDR1 and CDR2: GTSNPN and SVGIG (reference sequence). Trimming took off 0 bases at V and 4 bases at J, with 10 bases between the two ends. The CDR3 bases are TGTGCCTGGAGTGTCTTAATCCGTTACAATGAGCAGTTCTTC. Translating gives CAWSVLIRYNEQFF.

The J gene is TRBJ1-4, the V gene TRBV6-6; D is unresolved. Per the germline V gene, CDR1 is MNHNY and CDR2 is SVGAGI (reference sequence). Between the trimmed V and J ends, which lost 0 bases and 8 bases, there was a span of 4 bases. The CDR3 has 12 amino acids. Written as DNA, the CDR3 is TGTGCCAGCAGTTACTCGAACGAAAAACTGTTTTTT. Translating gives CASSYSNEKLFF.

Only one count was recorded for this clonotype. The chain recombines TRBV14 with TRBJ1-4, with D tentatively TRBD1 (6 bases). The ends were cut back, 1 base at V and 7 bases at J, with 16 bases in the middle. Germline values: CDR1 SGHDN, CDR2 FVKESK. The CDR3 consists of 16 residues. The CDR3 loop reads CASSQGSHGGREKLFF. The CDR3 coding sequence is TGTGCCAGCAGCCAAGGGTCTCACGGGGGGCGTGAAAAACTGTTTTTT.

CDR3 nucleotide sequence: TGTGCCAGCAGTGATTTTCTGGGACAGGCGGACTTGAACACTGAAGCTTTCTTT. Translated: CASSDFLGQADLNTEAFF. The V call is TRBV6-1, the J call TRBJ1-1, with 8 bases identical to TRBD1. Germline V gene data show CDR1 as MNHNS and CDR2 as SASEGT. Losses at the gene ends were 3 bases for V and 0 bases for J; bases not matched to a gene: 12. CDR3 length equals 18 residues.

This clonotype was counted once. V usage is TRBV7-2 and J usage is TRBJ2-5; the match to TRBD1 covers 7 bases. The germline V gene encodes CDR1 SGHTA and CDR2 FQGNSA. This CDR3 region has 15 residues. V lost 5 bases to trimming and J lost 7 bases; unmatched junction nucleotides: 13. The chain's CDR3 is CASSPVRDRLGTQYF. CDR3 sequence (DNA): TGTGCCAGCAGCCCCGTACGGGACAGACTCGGGACCCAGTACTTC.

This clonotype was seen once. The genes are TRBV6-6 and TRBJ1-5; D perhaps matches TRBD1 (6 bases). The CDR3 covers 14 residues. Germline V gives CDR1 MNHNY, CDR2 SVGAGI (reference sequence). Deletions cut 6 bases from V and 1 base from J, with 10 bases between. The CDR3 DNA is TGTGCCAGCAGGGTGCAGGGGAGCAATCAGCCCCAGCATTTT. It specifies CASRVQGSNQPQHF.

The chain employs TRBV29-1 and TRBJ2-2, with TRBD1 as a possible D gene (5 bases). V was cut by 5 bases and J by 13 bases, with 23 bases left in between. CDR1 and CDR2 from the germline V gene are SQVTM and ANQGSEA. The CDR3 extends over 14 amino acids. As DNA, the CDR3 is TGCAGCGTTCCGACAGAGATACTCGGCGGTGGGCTGTTTTTT. Translated: CSVPTEILGGGLFF.

The V call is TRBV13, the J call TRBJ1-1; D unresolved. The CDR3 length is 14 residues. Trimming removed 5 bases from V and 0 bases from J, with 10 bases in between. Germline loops: CDR1 PRHDT, CDR2 FYEKMQ (reference sequence). CDR3 residues: CASSPGLLNTEAFF. The CDR3 coding sequence is TGTGCCAGCAGCCCCGGGCTTCTGAACACTGAAGCTTTCTTT.

This clonotype came up once. Written as DNA, the CDR3 is TGTGCCAGCAGTGGTGTTGGGACAGGGGAAGAGACCCAGTACTTC. Translated, it gives CASSGVGTGEETQYF. This rearrangement joins TRBV2 to TRBJ2-5, with TRBD1 matching over 10 bases. Trimming at V came to 4 bases and at J to 3 bases, leaving 5 bases not matched to a gene. CDR3 length: 15 residues. Germline V CDR1 and CDR2: SNHLY, FYNNEI.

V is TRBV20-1 and J is TRBJ2-7, with D tentatively TRBD1 (5 bases). Trimming cost V 4 bases and J 0 bases, with 10 bases left between them. The CDR3 is made up of 13 amino acids. The germline gives CDR1 DFQATT, CDR2 SNEGSKA (reference sequence). This chain's CDR3 is CSATRQLSYEQYF. The CDR3 DNA follows: TGCAGTGCTACCCGACAGCTCTCCTACGAGCAGTACTTC.

This chain joins TRBV6-1 and TRBJ2-3; D may be TRBD1 (5 bases). Trimming removed 2 bases from V and 3 bases from J, with 6 bases in between. CDR1 MNHNS and CDR2 SASEGT come from the germline V gene. CDR3 length: 13 amino acids. The CDR3 here is CASSEYRTDTQYF. As DNA, the CDR3 is TGTGCCAGCAGTGAATACAGGACAGATACGCAGTATTTT.

V and J are TRBV28 and TRBJ2-7, with D tentatively TRBD1 or TRBD2 (6 bases each). Trimming cost V 3 bases and J 7 bases, with 13 bases left between them. CDR3 length equals 13 residues. Germline CDR1 MDHEN, CDR2 SYDVKM. CDR3 in DNA: TGTGCCAGCAGTTTTGGGGGGCTTAAAGAGCAGTACTTC. Its protein is CASSFGGLKEQYF.

The chain carries TRBV3-1 and TRBJ1-3; D is unclear. The ends were cut back, 7 bases at V and 0 bases at J, with 7 bases in the middle. The CDR3 length is 13 residues. Germline assignment: CDR1 LGHDT and CDR2 YNNKEL (reference sequence). Written as DNA, the CDR3 is TGTGCCAGCACACCGAGCTCTGGAAACACCATATATTTT. This codes for CASTPSSGNTIYF.

The chain combines TRBV27 with TRBJ2-3; 9 bases line up with TRBD2. In germline, CDR1 is MNHEY, CDR2 SMNVEV (reference sequence). The CDR3 covers 16 residues. Trimming cost V 3 bases and J 9 bases; bases outside gene matches: 13. CDR3: CASSFERGLALKTQYF. The CDR3 DNA is TGTGCCAGCAGTTTCGAACGTGGACTAGCGTTAAAGACGCAGTATTTT.

The chain combines TRBV28 with TRBJ2-2; 7 positions agree with TRBD1. This CDR3 contains 16 residues. The germline V gene encodes CDR1 MDHEN and CDR2 SYDVKM. V shed 1 base, J shed 4 bases, and the junction held 6 bases outside the gene matches. The CDR3 nucleotides are TGTGCCAGCAGTTTATCCTGGACAGGTGGCACCGGGGAGCTGTTTTTT. This codes for CASSLSWTGGTGELFF.

For the CDR3, the DNA is TGTGCCAGCAGCTCAGGGATTAGGCAGTATTTT. Its protein product is CASSSGIRQYF. The chain employs TRBV6-2 or TRBV6-3 and TRBJ2-3, with TRBD1 as a possible D gene (5 bases). Germline values: CDR1 MNHEY, CDR2 SVGEGT. Trimming shortened V by 6 bases and J by 11 bases, and 12 bases separated the two germline ends. This CDR3 spans 11 amino acids.

This chain connects TRBV6-1 to TRBJ1-5; D gene ambiguous. The germline V gene encodes CDR1 MNHNS and CDR2 SASEGT. V was cut by 1 base and J by 2 bases, with 9 bases left in between. This CDR3 region has 15 residues. The CDR3 bases are TGTGCCAGCAGTGAAGTCCTGGGAGGCAATCAGCCCCAGCATTTT. This translates into CASSEVLGGNQPQHF.

The chain links TRBV29-1 to TRBJ1-4; 10 bases are shared with TRBD1. The germline V gene has CDR1 SQVTM and CDR2 ANQGSEA. V shed 2 bases, J shed 8 bases, and the junction held 8 bases outside the gene matches. CDR3 length: 15 amino acids. CDR3 residues: CSVETRQGAREKLFF. As DNA, the CDR3 is TGCAGCGTTGAAACACGACAGGGGGCAAGAGAAAAACTGTTTTTT.

This clonotype was observed a single time. V is TRBV30 and J is TRBJ2-5; 7 nucleotides align to TRBD2. J gave up 1 base and V 4 bases, and 0 bases lay outside the gene matches. Germline CDR1 GTSNPN, CDR2 SVGIG (reference sequence). CDR3 length: 12 residues. The CDR3 coding sequence is TGTGCCTGGACTAGCGGCCAAGAGACCCAGTACTTC. Its protein product is CAWTSGQETQYF.

About this clonotype: At one of its ends the junction is not consistent with the germline gene, which may arise from a read error. V usage is TRBV6-5 and J usage is TRBJ2-5, with D hard to call. The CDR3 has 13 residues. CDR1 is MNHEY, CDR2 SVGAGI, per germline. The CDR3 is CASTRTLQGTQYF. The CDR3 nucleotides are TGTGCCAGCACCAGGACCTTACAAGGGACCCAGTACTTC.

In nucleotides, the CDR3 is TGCGCCAGCACAGTAGCCTACACCGGGGAGCTGTTTTTT. This encodes CASTVAYTGELFF. V and J are TRBV5-1 and TRBJ2-2; the D is unclear. Trimming took off 6 bases at V and 3 bases at J, with 9 bases between the two ends. The germline V gene encodes CDR1 SGHRS and CDR2 YFSETQ. The CDR3 contains 13 residues.